This T cell receptor beta chain was captured by sequencing in a study of T cell responses to AZD1222 COVID-19 vaccine. Of note for this clone: The antigen is undetermined.

Study-level results: Repertoires were collected only later (after the peak T cell response had occurred). Clonal diversity was possibly underestimated; the donors were predominantly white British and more often female. Close to half of spike-specific TCRs reportedly recognize unmutated variant regions.

Per the germline V gene, CDR1 is DFQATT and CDR2 is SNEGSKA (reference sequence). The CDR3 has 15 amino acids. Germline trimming cut 3 bases from V and 2 bases from J; bases unmatched to any gene: 5. Method: immunoSEQ multiplex PCR; TCRdb's copy keeps in-frame clones and lacks some. This table holds roughly 150,000 clones, approximately 91% found once. The source material was peripheral blood, sampled 28 days after the second AZD1222 dose. The V call is TRBV20-1, the J call TRBJ2-3, with 10 bases that match TRBD2. This sequence originates from an adult who received the AZD1222 COVID-19 vaccine. The CDR3 region is CSASSLAGVTDTQYF. CDR3 sequence (DNA): TGCAGTGCTAGTAGTCTAGCGGGAGTCACAGATACGCAGTATTTT.